The clone carrying this T cell receptor (beta chain) turned up a few times. Methods used by the authors: Amplified reference gene primers provided the basis for estimating nucleated cell counts. Assay: immunoSEQ multiplex PCR; the TCRdb copy retains only in-frame clones and omits some. That table supplies the V and J calls and clone size; D and trimming were determined from the DNA. The sample shows nearly 300,000 clones, approximately 89% of them seen only once. Germline CDR1 MNHNS, CDR2 SASEGT. The CDR3 spans 12 residues. The V end lost 2 bases, the J end lost 8 bases, and 9 bases lay between the germline ends. The sample belongs to a study of blood T cell repertoires in COVID-19. Study background: Samples came from the United States, Italy and Spain, spanning acute and convalescent COVID-19. T cells, B-cell-depleted T cells, or PBMCs provided the cDNA or gDNA that served as material.

Specimen: peripheral blood. The TCR sequence derives from a woman in her 30s who had recovered from COVID-19. The chain employs TRBV6-1 and TRBJ1-2; possible D gene TRBD1, 5 bases. CDR3 DNA sequence: TGTGCCAGCAGTGAAACAGGTCGGGGCTACACCTTC. It is translated as CASSETGRGYTF.